The clone carrying this T cell receptor (beta chain) has only a few counts. J lost 4 bases, V lost 3 bases, and 5 bases had no gene match. This CDR3 is built from 14 residues. Germline assignment: CDR1 DFQATT and CDR2 SNEGSKA (reference sequence). The sample comes from a study of T cell repertoires in cytomegalovirus infection. TCRdb fed the reads into MiXCR, producing one record per CDR3 protein. There are around 310,000 distinct CDR3 sequences in the sample; about a sixth occur only once, and around 12% lies in the top ten. The rearrangement joins TRBV20-1 to TRBJ1-2; 10 nucleotides line up with TRBD1. Material for sequencing was PBMCs. The sequence derives from a human donor in good health (CMV status not recorded). Some clones in this sample may be carry-over from other donors' samples. CDR3 bases: TGCAGTGCTAGTCCGACAGGGGGCGGCTATGGCTACACCTTC. Residues: CSASPTGGGYGYTF.